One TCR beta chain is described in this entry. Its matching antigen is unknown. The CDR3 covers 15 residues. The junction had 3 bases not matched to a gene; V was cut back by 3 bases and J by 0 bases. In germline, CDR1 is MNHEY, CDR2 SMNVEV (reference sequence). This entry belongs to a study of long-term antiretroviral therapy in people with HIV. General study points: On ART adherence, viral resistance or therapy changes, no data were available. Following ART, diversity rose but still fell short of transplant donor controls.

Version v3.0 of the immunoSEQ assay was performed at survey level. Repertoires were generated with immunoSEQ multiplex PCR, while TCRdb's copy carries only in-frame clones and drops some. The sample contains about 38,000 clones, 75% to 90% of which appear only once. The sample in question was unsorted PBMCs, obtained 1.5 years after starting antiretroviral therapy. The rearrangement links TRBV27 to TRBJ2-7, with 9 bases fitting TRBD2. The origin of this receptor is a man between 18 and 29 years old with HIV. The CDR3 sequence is CASSFGSGSSYEQYF. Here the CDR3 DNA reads TGTGCCAGCAGTTTCGGTAGCGGGAGCTCCTACGAGCAGTACTTC.